One and the same sample provided the 7 T cell receptor beta chains below, sequenced in a study of control samples from healthy donors and cancer patients. Some clones are missing from TCRdb's copy, which holds only in-frame ones; the method was immunoSEQ multiplex PCR. The profile shows about 130,000 clones, 80% to 95% of them singletons. What was sequenced was blood. All receptors come from a man aged 18-30 years in good health.

V is TRBV12-5 and J is TRBJ1-5; D remains ambiguous. The CDR3 has 13 amino acids. Trimming cost V 3 bases and J 4 bases, with 7 bases left between them. The V gene's germline CDR1 is LGHNT and CDR2 FRNRAP. Written as DNA, the CDR3 is TGTGCTAGTGGTTTATTAGCTAATCAGCCCCAGCATTTT. The encoded protein is CASGLLANQPQHF.

The CDR3 DNA follows: TGTGCCAGCAGTGACGGACAAAACTATGGCTACACCTTC. This encodes CASSDGQNYGYTF. V and J are TRBV9 and TRBJ1-2; weak D call: TRBD1 (5 bases). CDR3 length: 13 amino acids. V dropped 5 bases and J dropped 2 bases, with 10 bases sitting between them. Looked up from germline, CDR1 is SGDLS and CDR2 is YYNGEE.

The V gene is TRBV7-9, the J gene TRBJ1-2, with TRBD1 as a possible D gene (6 bases). Germline loops: CDR1 SEHNR, CDR2 FQNEAQ (reference sequence). CDR3 length equals 18 residues. The germline V and J ends were trimmed by 5 bases and 4 bases, with 26 bases remaining between them. CDR3 DNA sequence: TGTGCCAGCAGCGCCGCACATCGGGACACATTGGGCCCCTATGGCTACACCTTC. It specifies CASSAAHRDTLGPYGYTF.

This sequence joins TRBV18 and TRBJ2-2; D possibly corresponds to TRBD1 (6 bases). Germline CDR1 is KGHSH and CDR2 is LQKENI. The CDR3 is made up of 13 amino acids. V lost 3 bases, J lost 6 bases, and 8 bases lay in between. CDR3 loop: CASSPRGAGELFF. Written as DNA, the CDR3 is TGTGCCAGCTCACCCAGGGGCGCCGGGGAGCTGTTTTTT.

The CDR3 reads CASSSRLAGLRDTQYF. In DNA, the CDR3 is TGTGCCAGCAGTTCTCGACTAGCGGGCCTAAGGGATACGCAGTATTTT. This chain joins TRBV6-2 or TRBV6-3 and TRBJ2-3; 10 bases line up with TRBD2. Germline values: CDR1 MNHEY, CDR2 SVGEGT. The CDR3 runs 16 residues. Losses at the gene ends were 4 bases for V and 6 bases for J; bases not matched to a gene: 10.

Notes on this clone: At one end the junction does not follow the germline gene, possibly because of a read error. The chain recombines TRBV2 with TRBJ2-7; D tentatively fits TRBD1 or TRBD2 (5 bases each). There are 11 residues in the CDR3. Looked up from germline, CDR1 is SNHLY and CDR2 is FYNNEI. The CDR3 DNA follows: TGTGCCAGCAGTGACACCCTCCAGGGAGAGTGG. Translation gives CASSDTLQGEW.

The rearrangement links TRBV5-1 to TRBJ1-2; 7 bases line up with TRBD1. Losses at the gene ends were 4 bases for V and 4 bases for J; bases not matched to a gene: 4. CDR1 is SGHRS and CDR2 is YFSETQ in the germline V gene. The CDR3 extends over 13 amino acids. In nucleotides, the CDR3 is TGCGCCAGCAGCCCCGGACAGGTCTATGGCTACACCTTC. Translated: CASSPGQVYGYTF. Using reference TRBV5-1 and TRBJ1-2 for the parts outside the CDR3, the full variable domain is KAGVTQTPRYLIKTRGQQVTLSCSPISGHRSVSWYQQTPGQGLQFLFEYFSETQRNKGNFPGRFSGRQFSNSRSEMNVSTLELGDSALYLCASSPGQVYGYTFGSGTRLTVV.